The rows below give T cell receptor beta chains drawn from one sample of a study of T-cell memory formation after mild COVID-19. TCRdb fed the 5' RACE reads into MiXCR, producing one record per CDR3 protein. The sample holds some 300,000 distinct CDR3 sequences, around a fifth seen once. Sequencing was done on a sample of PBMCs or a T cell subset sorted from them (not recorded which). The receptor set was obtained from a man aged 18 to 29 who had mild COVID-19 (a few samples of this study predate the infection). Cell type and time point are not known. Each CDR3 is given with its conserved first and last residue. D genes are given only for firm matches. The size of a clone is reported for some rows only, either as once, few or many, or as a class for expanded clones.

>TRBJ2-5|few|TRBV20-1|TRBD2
TGCAGTGCCGTAGCGGGGGCAGCCCAAGAGACCCAGTACTTC
CSAVAGAAQETQYF
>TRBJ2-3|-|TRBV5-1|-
TGCGCCAGCAGCTTGGCGACTACCACAGATACGCAGTATTTT
CASSLATTTDTQYF
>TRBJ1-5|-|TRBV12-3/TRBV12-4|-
TGTGCCAGCAGCCGAGTAACCCAAGGACAGCCCCAGCATTTT
CASSRVTQGQPQHF
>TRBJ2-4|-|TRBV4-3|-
TGCGCCAGCAGCCAAGGTTGGGGGAGGCCCAAAAACATTCAGTACTTC
CASSQGWGRPKNIQYF
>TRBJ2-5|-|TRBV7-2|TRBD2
TGTGCCAGCAGCGCCGCTAGCGGGGGGTCTCCGTTGGGGACCCAGTACTTC
CASSAASGGSPLGTQYF
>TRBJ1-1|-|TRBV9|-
TGTGCCAGCAGCGTAACGGGGCGGGTCACTGAAGCTTTCTTT
CASSVTGRVTEAFF
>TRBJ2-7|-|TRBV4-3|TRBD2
TGCGCCAGCAGCCGAACGGGGGGGGCAAGCTCCTACGAGCAGTACTTC
CASSRTGGASSYEQYF
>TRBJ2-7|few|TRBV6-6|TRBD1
TGTGCCAGCACTTCCGGGACAGGGACCTACGAGCAGTACTTC
CASTSGTGTYEQYF
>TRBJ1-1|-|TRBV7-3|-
TGTGCCAGCAGCATAACAGGGCCAGGTACTGAAGCTTTCTTT
CASSITGPGTEAFF
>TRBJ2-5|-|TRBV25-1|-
TGTGCCAGCAGTGAAGCCCGGCCACCAGAGACCCAGTACTTC
CASSEARPPETQYF
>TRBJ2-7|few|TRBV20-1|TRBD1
TGCAGTGCTAGAGGTGGGACAGGGAGTGAGTTCGAGCAGTACTTC
CSARGGTGSEFEQYF
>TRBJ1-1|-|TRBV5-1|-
TGCGCCAGCAGCCCGAGTCATTTTGTGGACACTGAAGCTTTCTTT
CASSPSHFVDTEAFF
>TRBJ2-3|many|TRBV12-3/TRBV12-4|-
TGTGCCAGCACCGAAATAGATACGCAGTATTTT
CASTEIDTQYF
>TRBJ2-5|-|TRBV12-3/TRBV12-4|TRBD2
TGTGCCAGCAGTCAATGGGCTAGCGGAGGGGAGACCCAGTACTTC
CASSQWASGGETQYF
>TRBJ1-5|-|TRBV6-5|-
TGTGCCAGCAGTTACTCTGCGCAGCAGCCCCAGCATTTT
CASSYSAQQPQHF
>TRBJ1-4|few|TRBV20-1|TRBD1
TGCAGTGCTACCGGCGACAGGGAACTGTTTTTT
CSATGDRELFF
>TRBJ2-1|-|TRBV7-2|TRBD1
TGTGCCAGCAGCTTAGGTTCGGCAGGGGGCCTCAATGAGCAGTTCTTC
CASSLGSAGGLNEQFF
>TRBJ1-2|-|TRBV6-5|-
TGTGCCAGCAGTAACCAGGGGTCCGGCTACACCTTC
CASSNQGSGYTF
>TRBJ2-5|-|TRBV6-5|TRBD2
TGTGCCAGCAGCCATTTGTGGTGGGGGGGTCGTGATACCCAGTACTTC
CASSHLWWGGRDTQYF
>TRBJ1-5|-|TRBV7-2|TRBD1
TGTGCCAGCAGCAAGGACAGGAATAGCAATCAGCCCCAGCATTTT
CASSKDRNSNQPQHF
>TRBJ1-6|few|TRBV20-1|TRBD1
TGCAGTGCTAGAACCAGGGGGTCCTCACCCCTCCACTTT
CSARTRGSSPLHF
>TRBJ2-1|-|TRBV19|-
TGTGCCAGTAGTATCGGGGGTCTCTACAATGAGCAGTTCTTC
CASSIGGLYNEQFF
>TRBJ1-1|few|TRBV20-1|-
TGCAGTGCTAAGTACAGGGCGAGGGTTGATGTGAACACTGAAGCTTTCTTT
CSAKYRARVDVNTEAFF
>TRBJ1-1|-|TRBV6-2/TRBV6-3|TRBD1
TGTGCCAGCAGTTACTCTCTCGACAGGGGGGGGAACACTGAAGCTTTCTTT
CASSYSLDRGGNTEAFF
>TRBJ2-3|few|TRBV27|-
TGTGCCAGCACCTTTGACCCGAGGGCTGCAGATACGCAGTATTTT
CASTFDPRAADTQYF
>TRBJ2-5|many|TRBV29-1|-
TGCAGCGGTGGGGGGACCCAAGAGACCCAGTACTTC
CSGGGTQETQYF
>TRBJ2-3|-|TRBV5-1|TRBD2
TGCGCCAGCAGAGATAGCGGGGCTAGCACAGATACGCAGTATTTT
CASRDSGASTDTQYF
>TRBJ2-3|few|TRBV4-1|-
TGCGCCAGCAGCCAAGGCCTAGGGGGTCTCACAGATACGCAGTATTTT
CASSQGLGGLTDTQYF
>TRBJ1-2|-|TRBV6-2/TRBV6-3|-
TGTGCCAGCAGCTACCCCTGGGGCTACACCTTC
CASSYPWGYTF
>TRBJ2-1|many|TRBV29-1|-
TGCAGCGTTGAAGGTCGTTCGGGATTGGGGTTTGGAAATGAGCAGTTCTTC
CSVEGRSGLGFGNEQFF
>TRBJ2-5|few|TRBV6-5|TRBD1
TGTGCCAGCAGTCCGTACTGGGACAGGGTAGAGACCCAGTACTTC
CASSPYWDRVETQYF
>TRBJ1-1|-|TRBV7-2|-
TGTGCCAGCAGCGATCAGGACAGTTCACTTACGGGGGCTTTCTTT
CASSDQDSSLTGAFF
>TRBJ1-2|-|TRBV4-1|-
TGCGCCAGCAGCCAAGTGGGGGAGAGCTATGGCTACACCTTC
CASSQVGESYGYTF
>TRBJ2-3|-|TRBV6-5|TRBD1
TGTGCCAGCAGTTACTCGACCGTCAGGGGGACAGATACGCAGTATTTT
CASSYSTVRGTDTQYF
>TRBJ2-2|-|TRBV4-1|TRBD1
TGCGCCAGCAGCCATTGGACAGGGGCGGCCGGGGAGCTGTTTTTT
CASSHWTGAAGELFF
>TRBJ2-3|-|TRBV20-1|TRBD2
TGCAGTGCTAGAGATTTACGGGGGGGCACAGATACGCAGTATTTT
CSARDLRGGTDTQYF
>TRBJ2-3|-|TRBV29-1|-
TGCAGCGTGATCGGCGCAGGGCGCACAGATACGCAGTATTTT
CSVIGAGRTDTQYF
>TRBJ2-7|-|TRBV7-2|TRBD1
TGTGCCAGCAGCTCGGCCCCCGGGACAGGGTTTTACGAGCAGTACTTC
CASSSAPGTGFYEQYF
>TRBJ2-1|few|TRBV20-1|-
TGCAGTGCTATCCGGACTGGCTCCTACAATGAGCAGTTCTTC
CSAIRTGSYNEQFF
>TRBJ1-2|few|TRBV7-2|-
TGTGCCAGCAGCTTAGCGCAGGCTAACTATGGCTACACCTTC
CASSLAQANYGYTF
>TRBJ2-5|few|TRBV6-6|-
TGTGCCAGCAGTTACACCGGGGGGCAGGAGACCCAGTACTTC
CASSYTGGQETQYF
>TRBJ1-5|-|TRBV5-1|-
TGCGCCAGCAGCTTGGCTCAAGGGGTTCAGCCCCAGCATTTT
CASSLAQGVQPQHF
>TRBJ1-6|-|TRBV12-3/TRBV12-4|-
TGTGCCCGGTGGGGCGGACGCAGCTCCTATAATTCACCCCTCCACTTT
CARWGGRSSYNSPLHF
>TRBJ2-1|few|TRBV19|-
TGTGCCAGTATGGAGAGCTCCTACAATGAGCAGTTCTTC
CASMESSYNEQFF
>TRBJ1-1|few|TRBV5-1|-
TGCGCCAGCATCGTGGGCACTGAAGCTTTCTTT
CASIVGTEAFF